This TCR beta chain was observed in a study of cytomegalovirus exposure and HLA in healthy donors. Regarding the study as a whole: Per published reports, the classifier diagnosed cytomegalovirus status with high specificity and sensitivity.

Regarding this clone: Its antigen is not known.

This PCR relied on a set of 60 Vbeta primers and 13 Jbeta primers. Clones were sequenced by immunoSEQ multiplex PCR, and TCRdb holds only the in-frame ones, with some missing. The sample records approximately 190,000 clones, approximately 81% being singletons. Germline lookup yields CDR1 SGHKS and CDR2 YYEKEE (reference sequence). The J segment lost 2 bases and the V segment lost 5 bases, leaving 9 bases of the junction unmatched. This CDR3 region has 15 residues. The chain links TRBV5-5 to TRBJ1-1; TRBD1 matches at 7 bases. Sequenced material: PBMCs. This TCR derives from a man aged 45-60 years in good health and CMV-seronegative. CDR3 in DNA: TGTGCCAGCAGTCGGGACAGCAACTTTAACACTGAAGCTTTCTTT. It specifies CASSRDSNFNTEAFF.